The 19 T cell receptor beta chains reported below all come from one sample, sequenced in a study of blood T cell repertoires in COVID-19. Generated by immunoSEQ multiplex PCR, the TCRdb table keeps only in-frame clones and is missing some. The profile shows some 170,000 clones, 85% to 90% of them singletons. The material sequenced was peripheral blood. These receptors all come from a woman aged 70-85 years with COVID-19, enrolled during active disease.

This clone was seen more than once but under ten times. The rearrangement uses TRBV5-1 and TRBJ1-4; D unresolved. There are 15 residues in the CDR3. Germline V gives CDR1 SGHRS, CDR2 YFSETQ. Trimming removed 4 bases from V and 2 bases from J, with 12 bases in between. The CDR3 sequence: CASSRVGDTNEKLFF. In DNA form, the CDR3 reads TGCGCCAGCAGCCGAGTCGGAGACACTAATGAAAAACTGTTTTTT.

This CDR3 reads CASSLVETEAFF. The CDR3 DNA is TGTGCCAGCAGCTTAGTGGAGACTGAAGCTTTCTTT. This rearrangement joins TRBV7-9 to TRBJ1-1, with D unclear. The CDR3 covers 12 residues. Per germline, CDR1 SEHNR and CDR2 FQNEAQ (reference sequence). Trimming left V 1 base short and J 5 bases short, with 5 bases between.

J is TRBJ1-2 and V is TRBV28; 8 positions match TRBD1. This CDR3 is 13 amino acids long. V lost 6 bases to trimming and J lost 8 bases; unmatched junction nucleotides: 8. Germline V gives CDR1 MDHEN, CDR2 SYDVKM. In nucleotides, the CDR3 is TGTGCCAGCAGAACGACAGGGGTCAGCGGCTACACCTTC. Amino acid sequence: CASRTTGVSGYTF.

The J gene is TRBJ2-1, the V gene TRBV29-1; 13 positions agree with TRBD2. The CDR3 covers 16 residues. From germline, CDR1 is SQVTM and CDR2 ANQGSEA. The V gene end was trimmed by 8 bases and the J gene end by 1 base; junction bases not matched to a gene: 8. The CDR3 spells CSPNGLAGESYNEQFF. Here the CDR3 DNA reads TGCAGCCCTAATGGACTAGCGGGAGAATCCTACAATGAGCAGTTCTTC.

The chain joins TRBV10-2 to TRBJ1-1; 7 positions agree with TRBD1. V was pared by 3 bases and J by 0 bases, with 4 bases of the junction left unmatched. The CDR3 loop spans 15 amino acids. CDR1 WSHSY and CDR2 SAAADI come from the germline V gene. The DNA for the CDR3 is TGCGCCAGCAGTGAAAGGGGGCGGGTGAACACTGAAGCTTTCTTT. Translating gives CASSERGRVNTEAFF.

This rearrangement joins TRBV18 to TRBJ2-3; a possible D gene is TRBD2 (5 bases). The CDR3 is made up of 15 amino acids. V lost 0 bases and J lost 2, with 9 bases in between. Germline V gene data show CDR1 as KGHSH and CDR2 as LQKENI. DNA of the CDR3: TGTGCCAGCTCACCACCGACACGGGACACAGATACGCAGTATTTT. Protein: CASSPPTRDTDTQYF.

V is TRBV29-1 and J is TRBJ2-7, with TRBD2 matching 9 bases. This CDR3 has 13 residues. The germline CDR1 and CDR2 sequences are SQVTM and ANQGSEA. The V segment lost 7 bases and the J segment 0 bases; nucleotides outside the gene matches: 4. CDR3 residues: CSASGASSYEQYF. The CDR3 region has the DNA TGCAGCGCTAGCGGGGCGAGCTCCTACGAGCAGTACTTC.

This sequence joins TRBV7-8 and TRBJ2-1; TRBD2 might be the D (5 bases). This CDR3 has 14 residues. Germline CDR1 is SGHVS and CDR2 is FQNEAQ. Trimming shortened V by 5 bases and J by 5 bases, and 13 bases separated the two germline ends. CDR3: CASSILVPHNEQFF. In DNA, the CDR3 is TGTGCCAGCAGCATACTAGTCCCCCACAATGAGCAGTTCTTC.

V usage is TRBV7-9 and J usage is TRBJ1-6; 10 bases match TRBD1. The CDR3 is 15 amino acids. V lost 1 base and J lost 10; bases outside the gene matches: 4. In germline, CDR1 is SEHNR, CDR2 FQNEAQ (reference sequence). The CDR3 bases are TGTGCCAGCAGCTTAGGGACAGGGGGTGGATCACCCCTCCACTTT. This translates into CASSLGTGGGSPLHF.

The chain couples TRBV5-1 to TRBJ1-1; 8 nucleotides line up with TRBD1. The CDR3 length is 14 residues. The germline gives CDR1 SGHRS, CDR2 YFSETQ. J lost 1 base, V lost 4 bases, and 3 bases had no gene match. In DNA form, the CDR3 reads TGCGCCAGCAGCGGGGGGACAGGGAACACTGAAGCTTTCTTT. Its protein product is CASSGGTGNTEAFF.

The CDR3 region is CASSPRQTNEKLFF. In DNA form, the CDR3 reads TGTGCCAGCAGCCCTCGACAGACTAATGAAAAACTGTTTTTT. The chain carries TRBV5-6 and TRBJ1-4; possible D gene TRBD1, 5 bases. Trimming left V 4 bases short and J 2 bases short, with 9 bases between. Germline V gene lookup returns CDR1 SGHDT and CDR2 YYEEEE. This CDR3 spans 14 amino acids.

This clone occurred a few times. Other nucleotide sequences from this sample produce the same CDR3. The chain joins TRBV6-5 to TRBJ1-2, with D perhaps TRBD1 (5 bases). This CDR3 has 12 amino acids. V gave up 6 bases and J gave up 4 bases, with 9 bases separating them. Germline V gives CDR1 MNHEY, CDR2 SVGAGI. This chain's CDR3 is CASRDSFYGYTF. The CDR3 bases are TGTGCCAGCAGAGACAGCTTCTATGGCTACACCTTC.

The chain links TRBV6-6 to TRBJ1-2; a weak D match, TRBD1 (6 bases). This CDR3 region has 14 residues. V was shortened by 0 bases and J by 2 bases, with 7 bases between the two germline ends. Germline CDR1 is MNHNY and CDR2 is SVGAGI (reference sequence). Here the CDR3 DNA reads TGTGCCAGCAGTTACTCGAGGGGGAACTATGGCTACACCTTC. It codes for CASSYSRGNYGYTF.

The V call is TRBV11-3, the J call TRBJ2-2; 10 bases are a match to TRBD1. Per germline, CDR1 SGHNT and CDR2 YENEEA. The CDR3 has 16 residues. The junction had 7 bases not matched to a gene; V was cut back by 5 bases and J by 4 bases. The CDR3, as DNA: TGTGCCAGCAGCACAACGGACAGGGGGGTCACCGGGGAGCTGTTTTTT. Protein sequence: CASSTTDRGVTGELFF.

The J gene is TRBJ2-1, the V gene TRBV5-4; 8 bases agree with TRBD2. V shed 4 bases, J shed 3 bases, and the junction held 6 bases outside the gene matches. CDR3 length: 15 residues. CDR1 is SGHNT and CDR2 is YYREEE in the germline V gene (reference sequence). The CDR3 reads CASSRTSGDYNEQFF. DNA of the CDR3: TGTGCCAGCAGCCGAACTAGCGGCGACTACAATGAGCAGTTCTTC.

The chain uses TRBV11-2 and TRBJ1-4; 7 positions match TRBD1. The CDR3 consists of 16 residues. Trimming cost V 1 base and J 6 bases; bases outside gene matches: 8. Germline V gene lookup returns CDR1 SGHAT and CDR2 FQNNGV. The CDR3 DNA follows: TGTGCCAGCAGCTTAGTTCGGGGACAGAAACATGAAAAACTGTTTTTT. It yields the protein CASSLVRGQKHEKLFF.

The rearrangement uses TRBV19 and TRBJ1-1; 7 nucleotides align to TRBD1. CDR1 is LNHDA and CDR2 is SQIVND in the germline V gene (reference sequence). The trim removed 4 bases at V and 5 bases at J, leaving 10 bases unmatched. The CDR3 covers 15 residues. The CDR3 nucleotides are TGTGCCAGTAGTAGGGCCCGACAGGGTCTGACTGAAGCTTTCTTT. Translated: CASSRARQGLTEAFF.

J is TRBJ1-1 and V is TRBV27; no clear D gene. The CDR3 runs 15 residues. V lost 4 bases, J lost 2 bases, and 14 bases lay in between. Per germline, CDR1 MNHEY and CDR2 SMNVEV (reference sequence). The DNA for the CDR3 is TGTGCCAGCAGTTATCGGGGAATACGAAACACTGAAGCTTTCTTT. Residues: CASSYRGIRNTEAFF.

This clone has just a few counts. The chain combines TRBV11-1 with TRBJ1-2, with TRBD1 as a possible D gene (5 bases). The CDR3 sequence is 13 residues long. The germline CDR1 and CDR2 sequences are SGHAT and FQDESV (reference sequence). V lost 5 bases, J lost 3 bases, and 10 bases lay in between. The CDR3 is CASSLGTDYGYTF. In DNA form, the CDR3 reads TGTGCCAGCAGCCTTGGGACTGACTATGGCTACACCTTC.